This entry is about one T cell receptor beta chain. Some clones are missing from TCRdb's copy, which holds only in-frame ones; the method was immunoSEQ multiplex PCR. In the table there are 130,000 or so clones, approximately 79% of which are singletons. The data are from a study of blood T cell repertoires in COVID-19. Per the germline V gene, CDR1 is LNHDA and CDR2 is SQIVND (reference sequence). The CDR3 spans 14 residues. The ends were cut back, 5 bases at V and 6 bases at J, with 15 bases in the middle. Sample: PBMCs or T cells enriched from blood (not recorded which). This sequence originates from a man aged 35-49 years with acute COVID-19. This chain joins TRBV19 and TRBJ2-3, with D possibly being TRBD1 (5 bases). The CDR3 nucleotides read TGTGCCAGTAGTTCCCCAGGGTACTCGGATACGCAGTATTTT. Protein: CASSSPGYSDTQYF.